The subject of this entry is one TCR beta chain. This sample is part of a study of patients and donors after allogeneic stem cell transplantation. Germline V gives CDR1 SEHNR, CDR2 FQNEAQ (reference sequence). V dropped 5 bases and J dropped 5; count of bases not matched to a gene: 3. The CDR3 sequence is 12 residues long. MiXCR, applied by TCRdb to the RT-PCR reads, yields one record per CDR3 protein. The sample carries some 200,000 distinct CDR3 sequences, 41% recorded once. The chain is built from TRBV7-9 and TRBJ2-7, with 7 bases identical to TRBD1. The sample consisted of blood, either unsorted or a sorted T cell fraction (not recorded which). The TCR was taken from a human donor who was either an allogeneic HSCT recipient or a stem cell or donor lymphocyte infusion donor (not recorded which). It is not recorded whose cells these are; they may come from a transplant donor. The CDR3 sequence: CASSQGVNEQYF. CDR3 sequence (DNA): TGTGCCAGCAGCCAGGGGGTAAACGAGCAGTACTTC.